Shown below are 2 T cell receptor beta chains from a single sample sequenced in a study of blood T cell repertoires in COVID-19. Repertoires were generated with immunoSEQ multiplex PCR, while TCRdb's copy carries only in-frame clones and drops some. The repertoire includes roughly 250,000 clones, roughly 82% of them detected once, and 4.5% to 6% sits in the top ten. The specimen sequenced was peripheral blood. These TCRs come from a woman of 80 years or more with active or convalescent COVID-19.

The chain recombines TRBV7-9 with TRBJ2-7; 7 bases are shared with TRBD1. The V gene end was trimmed by 1 base and the J gene end by 1 base; junction bases not matched to a gene: 1. This CDR3 spans 14 amino acids. The germline gives CDR1 SEHNR, CDR2 FQNEAQ (reference sequence). The DNA of the CDR3 is TGTGCCAGCAGCTTAGAACAGGGGTCCTACGAGCAGTACTTC. Translated, it gives CASSLEQGSYEQYF.

J is TRBJ2-2 and V is TRBV2; the match to TRBD1 covers 10 bases. The CDR3 sequence is 17 residues long. V trimming: 6 bases; J trimming: 5 bases; junction bases outside the gene matches: 12. Germline CDR1 reads SNHLY; CDR2 reads FYNNEI. The CDR3 DNA reads TGTGCCAGCAGGCCAAGGACAGGGGGAGTTGGGACCGGGGAGCTGTTTTTT. Translated, it gives CASRPRTGGVGTGELFF.